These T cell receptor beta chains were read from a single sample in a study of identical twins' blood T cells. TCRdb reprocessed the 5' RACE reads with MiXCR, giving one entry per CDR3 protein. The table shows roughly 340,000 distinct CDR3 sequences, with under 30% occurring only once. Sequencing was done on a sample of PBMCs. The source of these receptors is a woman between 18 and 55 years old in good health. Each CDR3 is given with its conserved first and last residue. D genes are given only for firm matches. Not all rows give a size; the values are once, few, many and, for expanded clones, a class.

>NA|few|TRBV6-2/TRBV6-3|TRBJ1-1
TGTGCCAGCAGACCCGGACGGGGTGAAGCTTTCTTT
CASRPGRGEAFF
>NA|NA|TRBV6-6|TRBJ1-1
TGTGCCAGCAGAGGACAGTATAGCAACATGAACACTGAAGCTTTCTTT
CASRGQYSNMNTEAFF
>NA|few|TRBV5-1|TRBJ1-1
TGCGCCAGCAGCTTGTCTGTTGGGGCCATGAACACTGAAGCTTTCTTT
CASSLSVGAMNTEAFF
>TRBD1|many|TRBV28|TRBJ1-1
TGTGCCAGCAGTTTGGACAGGGTCACTGAAGCTTTCTTT
CASSLDRVTEAFF
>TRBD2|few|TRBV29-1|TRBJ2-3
TGCAGCGTGCGCGGGGGGCCCGGAACAGATACGCAGTATTTT
CSVRGGPGTDTQYF
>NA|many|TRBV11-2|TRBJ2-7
TGTGCCAGCAGCTTAGACCGGGTATCTTACGAGCAGTACTTC
CASSLDRVSYEQYF
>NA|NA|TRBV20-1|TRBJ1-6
TGCAGTACTACCTTCACATGGGTTAGGGGTCTAGATTCACCCCTCCACTTT
CSTTFTWVRGLDSPLHF
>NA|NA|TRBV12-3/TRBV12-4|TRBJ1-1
TGTGCCAGCACCTCGAGACACCTCGGGACTGAAGCTTTCTTT
CASTSRHLGTEAFF
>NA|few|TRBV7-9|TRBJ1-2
TGTGCCAGCAAAAGTGCTCCAAATGAATACACCTTC
CASKSAPNEYTF
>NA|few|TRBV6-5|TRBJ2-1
TGTGCCAGCAGTTCCACCGATCGTAGCTCCTACAATGAGCAGTTCTTC
CASSSTDRSSYNEQFF
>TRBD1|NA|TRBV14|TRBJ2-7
TGTGCCAGCAGCCCATTTGGGGGACAGACTAAAGTTTACTACGAGCAGTACTTC
CASSPFGGQTKVYYEQYF
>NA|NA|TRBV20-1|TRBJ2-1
TGCAGTGCTCATGAACCCGACCTTTACAATGAGCAGTTCTTC
CSAHEPDLYNEQFF
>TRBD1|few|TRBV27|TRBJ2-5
TGTGCCAGCAGTTTGGGAGGTGTGGGACAGGTACAGACCCAGTACTTC
CASSLGGVGQVQTQYF
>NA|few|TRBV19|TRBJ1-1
TGTGCCAGTAGTATAGGGGACATAACTTATGAAGCTTTCTTT
CASSIGDITYEAFF
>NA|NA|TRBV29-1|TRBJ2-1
TGCAGCGCCTGGGACTCTCACAATGAGCAGTTCTTC
CSAWDSHNEQFF
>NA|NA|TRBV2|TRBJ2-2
TGTGCCGCCGGCGGGGCCGGGGAGCTGTTTTTT
CAAGGAGELFF
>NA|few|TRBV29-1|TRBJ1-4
TGCAGCGTTAGTATGGGCAATCCTAATGAAAAACTGTTTTTT
CSVSMGNPNEKLFF
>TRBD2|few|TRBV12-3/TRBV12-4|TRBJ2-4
TGTGCCAGCAGCACCCCTAGGACTAGGGGAAACATTCAGTACTTC
CASSTPRTRGNIQYF
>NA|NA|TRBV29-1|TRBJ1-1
TGCAGCGTTTCGGGAAACTCCTGGGAGATCACTGAAGCTTTCTTT
CSVSGNSWEITEAFF
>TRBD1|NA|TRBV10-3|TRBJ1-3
TGTGCCATCAGGCCTACAGGGGATTCAAACACCATATATTTT
CAIRPTGDSNTIYF
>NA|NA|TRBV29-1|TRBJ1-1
TGCAGCGCCCGCTCAAGGGAGGTTGGGACTGAAGCTTTCTTT
CSARSREVGTEAFF
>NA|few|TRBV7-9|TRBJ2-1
TGTGCCAGCAGCTTAGCGTCCCACAATGAGCAGTTCTTC
CASSLASHNEQFF
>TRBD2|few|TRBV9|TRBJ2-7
TGTGCCAGCAGCTCGCCGTTAGCGGGGTCCTCCTACGAGCAGTACTTC
CASSSPLAGSSYEQYF
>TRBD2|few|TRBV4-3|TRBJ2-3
TGCGCCAGCAGCCCGTTTGGCGGGAGTGATCTGTTCGGTTTCACAGATACGCAGTATTTT
CASSPFGGSDLFGFTDTQYF
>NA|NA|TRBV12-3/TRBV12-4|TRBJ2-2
TGTGCCAGCAGCCTCAGACGCCCTCTTGACGGGGAGCTGTTTTTT
CASSLRRPLDGELFF
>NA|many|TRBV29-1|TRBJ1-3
TGCAGCGTTGAAGATCTTAGGGACACCATATATTTT
CSVEDLRDTIYF
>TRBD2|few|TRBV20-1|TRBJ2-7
TGCAGTGCTAGAGCTCCGGGACTAGCGGGACCCTACGAGCAGTACTTC
CSARAPGLAGPYEQYF
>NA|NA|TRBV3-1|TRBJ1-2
TGTGCCAGCAGCCAAGATAGTCGGGGAAGGAGTGGCTACACCTTC
CASSQDSRGRSGYTF
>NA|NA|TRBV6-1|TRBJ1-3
TGTGCCAGCAGTGGACCCAGGGCTGGAGGAAACACCATATATTTT
CASSGPRAGGNTIYF
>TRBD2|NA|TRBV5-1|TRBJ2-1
TGCGCCAGCAGCTTCAGCGGGAGTTCCTACAATGAGCAGTTCTTC
CASSFSGSSYNEQFF
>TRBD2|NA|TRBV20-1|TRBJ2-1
TGCAGTGCTGACCGACTAGCGGGGGTGAATGAGCAGTTCTTC
CSADRLAGVNEQFF
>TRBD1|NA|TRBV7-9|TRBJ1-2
TGTGCCAGCAGCAGGGGACAGTTCTATGGCTACACCTTC
CASSRGQFYGYTF
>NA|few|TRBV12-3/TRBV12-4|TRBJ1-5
TGTGCCAGCAGTTTATCTAGGCCCCAGCATTTT
CASSLSRPQHF
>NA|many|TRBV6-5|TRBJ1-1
TGTGCCAGCAGTTACTCGGCAGGGACTAACACTGAAGCTTTCTTT
CASSYSAGTNTEAFF
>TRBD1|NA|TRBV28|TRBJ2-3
TGTGCCAGCAGTCCAGGACAGGGCTTCGGCACAGATACGCAGTATTTT
CASSPGQGFGTDTQYF
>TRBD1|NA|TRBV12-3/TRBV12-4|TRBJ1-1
TGTGCCAGCAGTCCTGACAGGGCTGGGAGGAACACTGAAGCTTTCTTT
CASSPDRAGRNTEAFF
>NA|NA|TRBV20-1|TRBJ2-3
TGCAGTGCTAGAGATTTCCTGTCAAATACGCAGTATTTT
CSARDFLSNTQYF
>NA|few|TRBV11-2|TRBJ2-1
TGTGCCAGCAGCCCCTCTGCAAATGAGCAGTTCTTC
CASSPSANEQFF
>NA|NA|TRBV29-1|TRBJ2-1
TGCAGCGTGTCAGGGAAGAGGTCCTACAATGAGCAGTTCTTC
CSVSGKRSYNEQFF
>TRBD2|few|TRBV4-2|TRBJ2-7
TGTGCCAGCAGCCCTCACGAAGGACTAGTTCCGGTTTCTCTGTTC
CASSPHEGLVPVSLF